The TCR beta chain under discussion was sequenced for a study of CD8 T cells in Susac syndrome. The CDR3 loop spans 12 amino acids. Germline V lookup: CDR1 DFQATT, CDR2 SNEGSKA (reference sequence). The authors reverse transcribed roughly 0.5 to 1 ug RNA with random hexamers. From the immunoSEQ multiplex PCR reads, TCRdb called clonotypes with MiXCR, one entry per CDR3 protein. Of around 160,000 distinct CDR3 sequences listed, 94% are singletons. Sample: CD4+ T cells from PBMCs. This clonotype originated in a human donor with multiple sclerosis. This chain joins TRBV20-1 and TRBJ2-3; 12 positions agree with TRBD2. The CDR3 spells CVGLAGLDTQYF. The CDR3 DNA reads TGCGTCGGACTAGCGGGACTGGATACGCAGTATTTT.